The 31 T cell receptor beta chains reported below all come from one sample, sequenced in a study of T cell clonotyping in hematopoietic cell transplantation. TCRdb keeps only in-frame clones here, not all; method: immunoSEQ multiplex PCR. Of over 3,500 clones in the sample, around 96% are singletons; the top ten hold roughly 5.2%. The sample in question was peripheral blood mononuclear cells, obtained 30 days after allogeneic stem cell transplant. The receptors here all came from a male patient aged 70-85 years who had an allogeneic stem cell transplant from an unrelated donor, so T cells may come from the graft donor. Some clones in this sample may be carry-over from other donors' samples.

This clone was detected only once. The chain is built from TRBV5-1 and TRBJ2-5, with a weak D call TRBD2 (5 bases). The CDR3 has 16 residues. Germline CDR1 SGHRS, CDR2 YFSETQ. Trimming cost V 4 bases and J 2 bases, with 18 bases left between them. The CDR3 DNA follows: TGCGCCAGCAGCCGGAGAAATGGGAGAGAGCAAGAGACCCAGTACTTC. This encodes CASSRRNGREQETQYF.

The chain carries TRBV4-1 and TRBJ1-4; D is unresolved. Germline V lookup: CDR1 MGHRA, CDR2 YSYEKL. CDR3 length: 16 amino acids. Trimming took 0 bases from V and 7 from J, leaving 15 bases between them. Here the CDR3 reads CASSQDQVGDSEKLFF. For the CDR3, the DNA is TGCGCCAGCAGCCAAGATCAGGTCGGAGATAGTGAAAAACTGTTTTTT.

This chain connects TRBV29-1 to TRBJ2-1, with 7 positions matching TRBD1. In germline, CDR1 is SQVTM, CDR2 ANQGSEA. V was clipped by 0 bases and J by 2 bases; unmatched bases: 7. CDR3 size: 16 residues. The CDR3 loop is CSVEDLRQGAYNEQFF. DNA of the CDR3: TGCAGCGTTGAAGATCTTAGACAGGGTGCCTACAATGAGCAGTTCTTC.

The DNA for the CDR3 is TGCGCCAGCAGCGGAGGGACCGCCACAGATACGCAGTATTTT. It yields the protein CASSGGTATDTQYF. The chain links TRBV5-1 to TRBJ2-3; possible D gene TRBD2, 6 bases. V lost 4 bases and J 2 bases, leaving 11 bases between the germline ends. Germline V gives CDR1 SGHRS, CDR2 YFSETQ. The CDR3 loop spans 14 amino acids.

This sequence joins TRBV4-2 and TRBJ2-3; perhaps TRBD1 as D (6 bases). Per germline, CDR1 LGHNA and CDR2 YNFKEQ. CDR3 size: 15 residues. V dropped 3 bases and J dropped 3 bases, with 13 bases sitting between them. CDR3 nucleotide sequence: TGTGCCAGCAGCCACACAACAGGGTTGACAGATACGCAGTATTTT. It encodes CASSHTTGLTDTQYF.

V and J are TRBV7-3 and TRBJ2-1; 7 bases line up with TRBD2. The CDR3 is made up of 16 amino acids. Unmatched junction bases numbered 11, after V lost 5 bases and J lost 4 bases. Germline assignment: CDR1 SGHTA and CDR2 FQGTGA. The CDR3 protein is CASSPGVGEGYNEQFF. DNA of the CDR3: TGTGCCAGCAGCCCTGGTGTCGGGGAGGGGTACAATGAGCAGTTCTTC. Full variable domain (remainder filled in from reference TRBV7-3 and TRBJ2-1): GAGVSQTPSNKVTEKGKYVELRCDPISGHTALYWYRQSLGQGPEFLIYFQGTGAADDSGLPNDRFFAVRPEGSVSTLKIQRTERGDSAVYLCASSPGVGEGYNEQFFGPGTRLTVL.

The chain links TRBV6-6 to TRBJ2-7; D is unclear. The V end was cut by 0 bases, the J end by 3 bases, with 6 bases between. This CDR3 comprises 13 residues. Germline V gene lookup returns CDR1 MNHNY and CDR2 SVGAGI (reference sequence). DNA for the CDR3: TGTGCCAGCAGTTACTCCGGATACTACGAGCAGTACTTC. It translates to CASSYSGYYEQYF.

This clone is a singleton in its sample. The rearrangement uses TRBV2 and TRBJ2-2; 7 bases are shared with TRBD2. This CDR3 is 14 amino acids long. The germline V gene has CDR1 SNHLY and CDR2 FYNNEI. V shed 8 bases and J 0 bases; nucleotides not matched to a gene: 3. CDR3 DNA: TGTGCCAGCGGGGGGACTACGAACACCGGGGAGCTGTTTTTT. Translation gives CASGGTTNTGELFF.

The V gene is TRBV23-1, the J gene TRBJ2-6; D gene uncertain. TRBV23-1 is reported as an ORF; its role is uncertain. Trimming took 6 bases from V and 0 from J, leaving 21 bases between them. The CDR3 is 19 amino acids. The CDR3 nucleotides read TGCGCCAGCAGACATACCCCTAGAGACACCCTCTCTGGGGCCAACGTCCTGACTTTC. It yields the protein CASRHTPRDTLSGANVLTF.

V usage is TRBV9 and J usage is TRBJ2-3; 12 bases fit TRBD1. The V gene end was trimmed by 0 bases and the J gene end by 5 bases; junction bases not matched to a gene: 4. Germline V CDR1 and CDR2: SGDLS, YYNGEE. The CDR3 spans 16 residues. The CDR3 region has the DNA TGTGCCAGCAGCGTAGCGGGACAGGGGGCGATAGATACGCAGTATTTT. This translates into CASSVAGQGAIDTQYF. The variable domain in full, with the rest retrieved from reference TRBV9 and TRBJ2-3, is DSGVTQTPKHLITATGQRVTLRCSPRSGDLSVYWYQQSLDQGLQFLIQYYNGEERAKGNILERFSAQQFPDLHSELNLSSLELGDSALYFCASSVAGQGAIDTQYFGPGTRLTVL.

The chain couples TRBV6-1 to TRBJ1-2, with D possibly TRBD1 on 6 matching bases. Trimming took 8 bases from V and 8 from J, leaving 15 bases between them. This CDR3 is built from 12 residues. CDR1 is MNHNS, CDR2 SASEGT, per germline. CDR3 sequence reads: CASSTGAEGYTF. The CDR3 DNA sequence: TGTGCCAGCTCTACGGGGGCTGAGGGCTACACCTTC.

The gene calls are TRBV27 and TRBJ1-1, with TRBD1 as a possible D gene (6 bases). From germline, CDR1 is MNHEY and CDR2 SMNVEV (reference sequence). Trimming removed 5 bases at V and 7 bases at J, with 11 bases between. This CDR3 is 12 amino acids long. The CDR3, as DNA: TGTGCCAGCAGTACAAGGGACAATGAAGCTTTCTTT. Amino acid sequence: CASSTRDNEAFF.

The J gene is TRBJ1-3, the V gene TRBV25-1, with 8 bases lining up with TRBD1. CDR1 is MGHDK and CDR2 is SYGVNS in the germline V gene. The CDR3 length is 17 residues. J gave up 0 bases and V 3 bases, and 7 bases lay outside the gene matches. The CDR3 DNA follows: TGTGCCAGCAGTGACCCCCGGGACAGGAGCTCTGGAAACACCATATATTTT. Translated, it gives CASSDPRDRSSGNTIYF.

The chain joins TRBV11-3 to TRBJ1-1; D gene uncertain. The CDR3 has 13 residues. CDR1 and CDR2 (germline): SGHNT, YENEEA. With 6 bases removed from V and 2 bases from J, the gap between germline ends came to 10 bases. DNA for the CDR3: TGTGCCAGCAGTGGAGCTCCCAACACTGAAGCTTTCTTT. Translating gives CASSGAPNTEAFF.

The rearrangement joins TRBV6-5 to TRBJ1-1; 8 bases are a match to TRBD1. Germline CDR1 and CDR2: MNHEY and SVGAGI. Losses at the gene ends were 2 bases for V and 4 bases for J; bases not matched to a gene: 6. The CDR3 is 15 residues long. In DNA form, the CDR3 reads TGTGCCAGCAGTTACGGGGCAACAGGGGGCACTGAAGCTTTCTTT. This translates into CASSYGATGGTEAFF.

Here the CDR3 reads CASSLYSNQPQHF. The CDR3 DNA is TGCGCCAGCAGCTTGTATAGCAATCAGCCCCAGCATTTT. The V and J genes are TRBV5-1 and TRBJ1-5, with D hard to call. Germline-derived CDR1 and CDR2 are SGHRS and YFSETQ. V shed 1 base and J shed 0 bases, with 2 bases lying between them. The CDR3 is made up of 13 amino acids.

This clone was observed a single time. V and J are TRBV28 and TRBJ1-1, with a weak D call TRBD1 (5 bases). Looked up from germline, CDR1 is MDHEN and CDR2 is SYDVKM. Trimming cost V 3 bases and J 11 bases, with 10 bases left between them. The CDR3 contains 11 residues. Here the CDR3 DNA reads TGTGCCAGCAGTTTTGGGGGGAACGCTTTCTTT. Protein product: CASSFGGNAFF.

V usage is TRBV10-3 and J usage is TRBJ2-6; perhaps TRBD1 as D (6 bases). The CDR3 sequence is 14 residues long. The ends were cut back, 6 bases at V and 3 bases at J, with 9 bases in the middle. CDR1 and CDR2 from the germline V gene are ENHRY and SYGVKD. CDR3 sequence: CAIRQGVGANVLTF. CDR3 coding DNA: TGTGCCATCAGACAGGGAGTTGGGGCCAACGTCCTGACTTTC.

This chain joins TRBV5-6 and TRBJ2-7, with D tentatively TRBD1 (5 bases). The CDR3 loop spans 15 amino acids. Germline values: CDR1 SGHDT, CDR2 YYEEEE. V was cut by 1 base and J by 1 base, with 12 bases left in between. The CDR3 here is CASSLTLTVSYEQYF. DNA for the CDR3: TGTGCCAGCAGCTTGACCCTGACAGTTTCCTACGAGCAGTACTTC.

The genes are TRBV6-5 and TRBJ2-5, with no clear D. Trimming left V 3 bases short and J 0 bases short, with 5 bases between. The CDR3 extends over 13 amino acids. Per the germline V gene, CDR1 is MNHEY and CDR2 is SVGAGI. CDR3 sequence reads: CASSYYDQETQYF. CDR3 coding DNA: TGTGCCAGCAGTTATTATGACCAAGAGACCCAGTACTTC.

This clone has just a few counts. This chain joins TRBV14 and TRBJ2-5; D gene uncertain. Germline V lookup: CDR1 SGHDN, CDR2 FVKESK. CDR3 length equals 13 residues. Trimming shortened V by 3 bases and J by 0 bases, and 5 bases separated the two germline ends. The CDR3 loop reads CASSHLYQETQYF. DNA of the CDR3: TGTGCCAGCAGCCACCTGTACCAAGAGACCCAGTACTTC.

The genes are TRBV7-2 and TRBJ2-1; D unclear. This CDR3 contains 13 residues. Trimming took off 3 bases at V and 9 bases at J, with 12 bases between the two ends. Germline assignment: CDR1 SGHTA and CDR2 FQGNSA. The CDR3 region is CASSLEHSGEQFF. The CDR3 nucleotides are TGTGCCAGCAGCTTGGAACATTCGGGTGAGCAGTTCTTC.

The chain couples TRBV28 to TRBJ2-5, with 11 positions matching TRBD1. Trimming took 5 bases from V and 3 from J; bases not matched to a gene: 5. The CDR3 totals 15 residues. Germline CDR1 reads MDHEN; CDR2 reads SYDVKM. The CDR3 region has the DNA TGTGCCAGCAGTACCCGGACAGGGGGCGAAGAGACCCAGTACTTC. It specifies CASSTRTGGEETQYF.

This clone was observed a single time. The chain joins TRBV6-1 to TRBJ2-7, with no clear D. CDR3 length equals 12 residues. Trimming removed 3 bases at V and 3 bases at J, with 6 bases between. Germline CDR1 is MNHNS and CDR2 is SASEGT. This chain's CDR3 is CASSEQHYEQYF. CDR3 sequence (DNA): TGTGCCAGCAGTGAGCAACACTACGAGCAGTACTTC.

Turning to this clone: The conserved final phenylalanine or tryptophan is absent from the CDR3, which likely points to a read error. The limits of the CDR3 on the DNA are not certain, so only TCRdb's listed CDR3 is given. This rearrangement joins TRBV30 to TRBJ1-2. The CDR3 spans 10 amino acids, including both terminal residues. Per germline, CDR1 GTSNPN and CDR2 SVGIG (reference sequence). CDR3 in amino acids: CAWSHPGRPP.

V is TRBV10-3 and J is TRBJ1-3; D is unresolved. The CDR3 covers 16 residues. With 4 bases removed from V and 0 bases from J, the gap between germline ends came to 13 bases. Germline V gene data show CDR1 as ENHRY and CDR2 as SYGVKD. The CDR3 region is CAISATGRGSGNTIYF. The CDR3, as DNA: TGTGCCATCAGTGCCACTGGACGGGGCTCTGGAAACACCATATATTTT.

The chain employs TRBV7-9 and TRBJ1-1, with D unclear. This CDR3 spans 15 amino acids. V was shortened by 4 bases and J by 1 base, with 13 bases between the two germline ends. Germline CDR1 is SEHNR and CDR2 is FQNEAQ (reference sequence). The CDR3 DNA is TGTGCCAGCAGCTCACTCTCTGACAAGAACACTGAAGCTTTCTTT. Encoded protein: CASSSLSDKNTEAFF.

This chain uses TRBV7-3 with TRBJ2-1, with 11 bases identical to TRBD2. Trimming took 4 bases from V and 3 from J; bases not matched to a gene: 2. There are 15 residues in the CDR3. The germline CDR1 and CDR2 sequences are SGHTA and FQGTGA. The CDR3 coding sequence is TGTGCCAGCAGCTCCGGACTAGCGGGCTACAATGAGCAGTTCTTC. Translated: CASSSGLAGYNEQFF.

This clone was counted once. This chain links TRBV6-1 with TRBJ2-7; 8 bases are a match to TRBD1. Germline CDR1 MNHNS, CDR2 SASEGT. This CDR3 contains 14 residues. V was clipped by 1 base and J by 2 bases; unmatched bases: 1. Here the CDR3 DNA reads TGTGCCAGCAGTGAAGGGACAGGGCCCTACGAGCAGTACTTC. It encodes CASSEGTGPYEQYF.

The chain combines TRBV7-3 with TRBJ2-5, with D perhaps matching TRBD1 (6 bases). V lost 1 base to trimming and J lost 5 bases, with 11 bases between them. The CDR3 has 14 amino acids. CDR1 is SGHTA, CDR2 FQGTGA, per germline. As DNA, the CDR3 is TGTGCCAGCAGCTTAAAGTCAGGGGACGAGACCCAGTACTTC. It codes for CASSLKSGDETQYF.

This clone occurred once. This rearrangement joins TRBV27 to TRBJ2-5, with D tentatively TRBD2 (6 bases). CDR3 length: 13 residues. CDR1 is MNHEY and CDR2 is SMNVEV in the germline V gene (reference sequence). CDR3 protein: CAGGTGVRETQYF. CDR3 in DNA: TGTGCGGGCGGGACGGGAGTAAGAGAGACCCAGTACTTC.